This TCR beta chain was sequenced during a study of blood T cell repertoires in COVID-19. Study in general: The analysed material was cDNA or gDNA that came from T cells, B-cell-depleted T cells, or PBMCs.

The length of the CDR3 is 12 residues. V lost 0 bases to trimming and J lost 9 bases; unmatched junction nucleotides: 4. The germline V gene encodes CDR1 GTSNPN and CDR2 SVGIG (reference sequence). Sequencing used immunoSEQ multiplex PCR; TCRdb keeps in-frame clones, though not all of them. The sample records about 490,000 clones, roughly 85% being singletons. The sequence derives from a human donor in a cohort sampled during active COVID-19. The V call is TRBV30, the J call TRBJ2-7, with TRBD1 identical over 8 bases. The sequencing sample was made of peripheral blood. In DNA form, the CDR3 reads TGTGCCTGGAGTGTGGACAGGGTTCGGCAGTACTTC. It encodes CAWSVDRVRQYF.